A single sample gave rise to the 3 T cell receptor beta chains below, sequenced in a study of regulatory T cells in long-lasting Graves disease. Arm-PCR of CDR3 regions and iRepertoire HTBI primers were used to build TCR beta libraries. TCRdb redid the calling of the multiplex PCR reads with MiXCR, one entry per CDR3 protein. The sample records approximately 360,000 distinct CDR3 sequences, less than 30% being singletons. Time point specified: persistent/refractory GD, antithyroid drugs over 5 years with positive TRAb. From RNA extracted from PBMCs, the TCR library was made. The sample here was peripheral blood mononuclear cells (PBMCs), taken when the disease was refractory, from a patient treated with antithyroid drugs. Source of these receptors: a woman aged 35 to 49 with Graves disease.

Details on this clonotype: Relative to the germline gene, one junction end is altered; a read error may explain this. The CDR3 sequence is CAASWGSQQYF. Here the CDR3 DNA reads TGTGCCGCCAGCTGGGGGTCCCAACAGTACTTC. This chain links TRBV15 with TRBJ2-7; D tentatively reads TRBD1 or TRBD2 (5 bases each). In germline, CDR1 is LNHNV, CDR2 YYDKDF (reference sequence). This CDR3 contains 11 residues.

This clonotype was counted between two and nine times. The J gene is TRBJ2-7, the V gene TRBV5-5, with TRBD1 matching 10 bases. V shed 4 bases, J shed 1 base, and the junction held 5 bases outside the gene matches. CDR3 size: 15 residues. CDR1 is SGHKS and CDR2 is YYEKEE in the germline V gene (reference sequence). CDR3 in amino acids: CASSGDRGSSYEQYF. DNA of the CDR3: TGTGCCAGCAGCGGGGACAGGGGTTCTTCCTACGAGCAGTACTTC. Combining the CDR3 with reference TRBV5-5 and TRBJ2-7 gives the whole variable domain DAGVTQSPTHLIKTRGQQVTLRCSPISGHKSVSWYQQVLGQGPQFIFQYYEKEERGRGNFPDRFSARQFPNYSSELNVNALLLGDSALYLCASSGDRGSSYEQYFGPGTRLTVT.

This clonotype appeared many times. The V and J genes are TRBV19 and TRBJ1-1; TRBD1 agrees at 9 bases. The CDR3 extends over 14 amino acids. Germline V gene sequence: CDR1 LNHDA, CDR2 SQIVND (reference sequence). The V and J ends lost 6 bases and 5 bases, in that order; junction bases with no gene match: 7. Here the CDR3 DNA reads TGTGCCAGTAGCCACAGGGGGCGGGGGACTGAAGCTTTCTTT. Encoded protein: CASSHRGRGTEAFF.